Following are 4 T cell receptor beta chains from one sample sequenced in a study of regulatory T cells in long-lasting Graves disease (dated by TCRdb to the early 2020s). The library was obtained by multiplex PCR. Sequencing was performed on an Illumina HiSeq 4000. To build TCR beta libraries, CDR3 regions were amplified by Arm-PCR using iRepertoire HTBI primers. Starting from the raw public reads, TCRdb applied fastp trimming at Q25, assembled clones with MiXCR and retained in-frame beta chains. CDR3 protein duplicates are merged, each entry listing the most common genes and DNA. Counted in this sample were about 440,000 distinct CDR3 sequences; under 15% of them appeared once. Over 15% of the sample goes to the ten largest clones. Explained via the paper, the time point label denotes: newly diagnosed GD, antithyroid drugs for less than 3 months. For both TCR sequencing and RNA sequencing, RNA was extracted from PBMCs in TRIzol.

The same specimen was also included in a second study, on T cells in Graves' hyperthyroidism and ophthalmopathy.

The source was peripheral blood mononuclear cells (PBMCs), collected at new diagnosis, from a patient treated with antithyroid drugs. The receptors were gathered from a woman aged 30 to 39 with Graves disease. Donor details come from another sample of the same person, matched by shared clones.

Ten or more counts support this clonotype. The rearrangement uses TRBV3-1 and TRBJ2-5, with no clear D. This CDR3 has 16 residues. V lost 1 base, J lost 0 bases, and 12 bases lay in between. Germline values: CDR1 LGHDT, CDR2 YNNKEL (reference sequence). The DNA for the CDR3 is TGTGCCAGCAGCCAAGGTGTCCTCGGGTACCAAGAGACCCAGTACTTC. Its protein is CASSQGVLGYQETQYF.

The sample holds a few counts of this clonotype. The chain links TRBV2 to TRBJ1-5; TRBD1 agrees at 8 bases. The germline V gene encodes CDR1 SNHLY and CDR2 FYNNEI. CDR3 length: 16 amino acids. J was trimmed by 5 bases and V by 5 bases; bases with no gene match: 11. This chain's CDR3 is CASSPFRDRIDQPQHF. CDR3 coding DNA: TGTGCCAGCAGTCCCTTCCGGGACAGGATCGATCAGCCCCAGCATTTT.

Ten or more counts support this clonotype. The J gene is TRBJ2-7, the V gene TRBV3-1; D is ambiguous. Trimming left V 3 bases short and J 2 bases short, with 11 bases between. The CDR3 is 14 residues long. Germline CDR1 LGHDT, CDR2 YNNKEL (reference sequence). The CDR3 DNA reads as TGTGCCAGCAGCCAGTCCGGGTCGACCTACGAGCAGTACTTC. It encodes CASSQSGSTYEQYF.

This clonotype was detected ten times or more. The chain couples TRBV28 to TRBJ2-1; 15 bases agree with TRBD2. The CDR3 consists of 19 residues. Germline V gene sequence: CDR1 MDHEN, CDR2 SYDVKM. After removal of 6 bases from V and 0 bases from J, the junction contained 9 bases not matched to a gene. CDR3 residues: CASRGLAGGIPLSYNEQFF. The DNA of the CDR3 is TGTGCCAGCAGGGGACTAGCGGGAGGTATCCCTCTCTCCTACAATGAGCAGTTCTTC.